What follows describes a single T cell receptor beta chain. The antigen is unknown. This specimen belongs to a study of cytotoxic CD8 clonotypes in ibrutinib-treated CLL. Assay used: immunoSEQ multiplex PCR; TCRdb lists only in-frame clones, some missing. The sample has over 200,000 clones; roughly 73% are singletons. Study-wide results and caveats: There were few public clonotypes, and on treatment they contracted or stayed stable.

CDR1 and CDR2 (germline): SNHLY, FYNNEI. V was trimmed by 7 bases and J by 14 bases, leaving 14 bases between them. The CDR3 totals 11 residues. This clonotype was obtained from a human donor with chronic lymphocytic leukemia. The chain combines TRBV2 with TRBJ1-4, with D unresolved. The sample consisted of PBMCs, taken after 12 months of ibrutinib treatment. For the CDR3, the DNA is TGTGCCAGCACCCTAATGAAAGGGCTGTTTTTT. Translation: CASTLMKGLFF.